Each of the 20 T cell receptor beta chains below was sequenced from the same sample in a study of T cells in Graves' hyperthyroidism and ophthalmopathy. The TCR beta CDR3 regions underwent amplification using RNA transcripts as the source. With the HTBI primer set, the TCR CDR3 went through a first round of RT-PCR. One entry per CDR3 protein results from TCRdb running MiXCR on the multiplex PCR reads. The sample shows about 520,000 distinct CDR3 sequences, approximately 25% of them seen only once. What was sequenced was blood. Receptors were obtained from a woman in her twenties or thirties with Graves' ophthalmopathy.

There are many counts of this clonotype. V usage is TRBV6-5 and J usage is TRBJ2-7; 8 nucleotides match TRBD2. V shed 4 bases, J shed 1 base, and the junction held 3 bases outside the gene matches. The CDR3 runs to 14 residues. CDR1 and CDR2 from the germline V gene are MNHEY and SVGAGI. CDR3 region: CASSSGLGSYEQYF. CDR3 DNA: TGTGCCAGCAGTTCGGGACTAGGTTCCTACGAGCAGTACTTC.

V is TRBV3-1 and J is TRBJ2-7; D may be TRBD1 or TRBD2 (5 bases each). This CDR3 is built from 14 residues. Per the germline V gene, CDR1 is LGHDT and CDR2 is YNNKEL (reference sequence). The V end lost 4 bases, the J end lost 3 bases, and 13 bases lay between the germline ends. The CDR3 protein is CASSLGTDFYEQYF. DNA for the CDR3: TGTGCCAGCAGCCTTGGGACGGATTTCTACGAGCAGTACTTC.

The chain has TRBV12-3 or TRBV12-4 and TRBJ1-5; D is possibly TRBD1 (6 bases). This CDR3 contains 15 residues. The V end was cut by 6 bases, the J end by 3 bases, with 15 bases between. In DNA form, the CDR3 reads TGTGCCAGCAGCCCCAACCGACAGGTCAATCAGCCCCAGCATTTT. Amino acid sequence: CASSPNRQVNQPQHF.

This clonotype came up many times. DNA for the CDR3: TGTGCCAGCAGTTTGACCGGAGGGGGTGATATCTATGGCTACACCTTC. It yields the protein CASSLTGGGDIYGYTF. The chain is built from TRBV11-1 and TRBJ1-2, with D perhaps matching TRBD1 (6 bases). Germline V gene lookup returns CDR1 SGHAT and CDR2 FQDESV (reference sequence). There are 16 residues in the CDR3. V shed 6 bases and J shed 4 bases, with 21 bases lying between them.

V is TRBV4-1 and J is TRBJ1-5; TRBD1 is a possible D gene (6 bases). This CDR3 is 13 amino acids long. The V end was cut by 1 base, the J end by 7 bases, with 8 bases between. Germline CDR1 is MGHRA and CDR2 is YSYEKL. The CDR3 coding sequence is TGCGCCAGCAGCCAAGGGAGGGGGCAGCCCCAGCATTTT. This gives the protein CASSQGRGQPQHF.

This clonotype was counted ten times or more. V is TRBV6-5 and J is TRBJ2-7, with 8 bases matching TRBD1. The V gene's germline CDR1 is MNHEY and CDR2 SVGAGI. The CDR3 is 15 amino acids. J lost 3 bases, V lost 2 bases, and 6 bases had no gene match. The CDR3 here is CASSYPGQGDYEQYF. For the CDR3, the DNA is TGTGCCAGCAGTTACCCAGGACAGGGCGACTACGAGCAGTACTTC.

The chain recombines TRBV7-8 with TRBJ1-1; D is perhaps TRBD1 (5 bases). The V gene's germline CDR1 is SGHVS and CDR2 FQNEAQ. The CDR3 spans 14 residues. Trimming stripped 5 bases from V and 6 bases from J, with 16 bases between. The CDR3 sequence is CASSLAGIFPEAFF. CDR3 DNA: TGTGCCAGCAGCCTCGCAGGGATCTTCCCTGAAGCTTTCTTT.

Worth noting for this clonotype: At one end the junction does not follow the germline gene, possibly because of a read error. The genes are TRBV12-3 or TRBV12-4 and TRBJ1-1; D ambiguous. CDR3 size: 9 residues. CDR3 sequence (DNA): TGTGCCAGCAGTCCCCCGTTCATCTTT. Amino acids: CASSPPFIF.

This clonotype occurred once. J is TRBJ1-1 and V is TRBV15, with D possibly being TRBD1 (6 bases). The length of the CDR3 is 12 residues. Trimming removed 0 bases at V and 11 bases at J, with 10 bases between. Germline loops: CDR1 LNHNV, CDR2 YYDKDF (reference sequence). The CDR3 region has the DNA TGTGCCACCAGCAGAGACGACAGGAGCGCTTTCTTT. Protein product: CATSRDDRSAFF.

This rearrangement joins TRBV6-1 to TRBJ1-5, with no clear D. CDR1 MNHNS and CDR2 SASEGT come from the germline V gene. Trimming removed 7 bases from V and 2 bases from J, with 15 bases in between. This CDR3 spans 15 amino acids. The CDR3 reads CASNPPRGGNQPQHF. The CDR3, as DNA: TGTGCCAGCAACCCACCACGGGGAGGCAATCAGCCCCAGCATTTT.

The rearrangement uses TRBV6-1 and TRBJ1-2, with D uncertain. The V gene's germline CDR1 is MNHNS and CDR2 SASEGT. The length of the CDR3 is 14 residues. The V end lost 0 bases, the J end lost 8 bases, and 13 bases lay between the germline ends. In DNA form, the CDR3 reads TGTGCCAGCAGTGAAGCGCGGACGGTAGGGGGCTACACCTTC. Translation gives CASSEARTVGGYTF.

The table lists this clonotype with many counts. The chain combines TRBV19 with TRBJ1-2; D uncertain. The ends were cut back, 6 bases at V and 5 bases at J, with 13 bases in the middle. CDR1 and CDR2 (germline): LNHDA, SQIVND (reference sequence). This CDR3 spans 13 amino acids. For the CDR3, the DNA is TGTGCCAGTAGCCGGACCGAAGATTATGGCTACACCTTC. Protein product: CASSRTEDYGYTF.

This clonotype has at least ten counts. A much larger clone lies a single base off, so this may be a read error. The rearrangement joins TRBV6-2 or TRBV6-3 to TRBJ1-1, with 8 bases lining up with TRBD1. CDR1 is MNHEY, CDR2 SVGEGT, per germline. The CDR3 sequence is 16 residues long. As DNA, the CDR3 is TGTGCCGGCAGTCGGGACAGGTGGTTGCCCGACACTGAAGCTTTCTTT. Protein sequence: CAGSRDRWLPDTEAFF.

This clonotype was observed at least ten times. The rearrangement joins TRBV29-1 to TRBJ2-7, with 7 bases identical to TRBD1. Germline loops: CDR1 SQVTM, CDR2 ANQGSEA. J lost 2 bases, V lost 1 base, and 8 bases had no gene match. The CDR3 length is 15 residues. Here the CDR3 reads CSVEVTGQLTYEQYF. In nucleotides, the CDR3 is TGCAGCGTTGAAGTCACGGGACAGCTAACCTACGAGCAGTACTTC.

This clonotype was picked up many times. The V call is TRBV29-1, the J call TRBJ2-5; D is unclear. Trimming took off 2 bases at V and 1 base at J, with 8 bases between the two ends. There are 13 residues in the CDR3. CDR1 and CDR2 (germline): SQVTM, ANQGSEA. The CDR3 DNA sequence: TGCAGCGTTGAAACAGACATCCAAGAGACCCAGTACTTC. This codes for CSVETDIQETQYF.

This clonotype occurred a few times. This sequence joins TRBV11-2 and TRBJ1-6; D is uncertain. V gave up 1 base and J gave up 8 bases, with 9 bases separating them. CDR1 is SGHAT, CDR2 FQNNGV, per germline. The CDR3 sequence is 14 residues long. DNA of the CDR3: TGTGCCAGCAGCTTAGCCCCGTGGGATTCACCCCTCCACTTT. This encodes CASSLAPWDSPLHF.

Of note for this clonotype: Sequence at one end of the junction differs from germline and may be a read error. J is TRBJ2-7 and V is TRBV20-1, with 10 bases fitting TRBD2. The V gene's germline CDR1 is DFQATT and CDR2 SNEGSKA (reference sequence). The CDR3 is 16 residues long. The CDR3, as DNA: TGCAGCGCTAGAGATGAACTAGCGGGGAAGTCCTACGAGCAGTACTTC. Protein sequence: CSARDELAGKSYEQYF.

The chain uses TRBV6-1 and TRBJ2-7; 7 bases fit TRBD2. The CDR3 contains 17 residues. Germline V gene data show CDR1 as MNHNS and CDR2 as SASEGT. V dropped 1 base and J dropped 5; count of bases not matched to a gene: 14. The chain's CDR3 is CASSEGGMRLASHEQYF. The CDR3 DNA is TGTGCCAGCAGTGAAGGGGGGATGAGACTAGCTTCCCACGAGCAGTACTTC.

This clonotype was seen repeatedly, ten times or more. Mismatch with germline at one junction end may stem from a read error. This chain links TRBV5-1 with TRBJ2-7; 9 nucleotides align to TRBD1. Germline V lookup: CDR1 SGHRS, CDR2 YFSETQ. The CDR3 is made up of 14 amino acids. CDR3 sequence: CASSLGTGPYEQYF. As DNA, the CDR3 is TGTGCCAGCAGTTTAGGGACAGGGCCTTACGAGCAGTACTTC.

The rearrangement links TRBV12-3 or TRBV12-4 to TRBJ1-2; TRBD1 matches at 10 bases. The ends lost 8 bases at V and 2 bases at J; junction bases unmatched: 5. CDR3 length: 14 residues. This CDR3 is CASGRTGGNYGYTF. The CDR3 coding sequence is TGTGCCAGCGGTAGGACAGGGGGGAACTATGGCTACACCTTC.